Given below is one T cell receptor (beta chain) in context. The target antigen is unknown. Trimming shortened V by 3 bases and J by 6 bases, and 4 bases separated the two germline ends. The CDR3 has 11 residues. CDR1 and CDR2 from the germline V gene are SEHNR and FQNEAQ (reference sequence). The PCR had 60 Vbeta and 13 Jbeta primers. Profiling relied on immunoSEQ multiplex PCR, and the TCRdb table lists in-frame clones only, not all of them. The data contain around 94,000 clones, nearly 80% of them singletons. The sample is drawn from a study of cytomegalovirus exposure and HLA in healthy donors. Regarding the study as a whole: Several of the most significant clusters were apparently associated with common viral pathogens in a later analysis.

Every donor was a healthy person donating bone marrow. The specimen was PBMCs. This sequence joins TRBV7-9 and TRBJ2-3; the D is unclear. This sequence was found in a woman aged 35 to 49 in good health and CMV-seropositive. As DNA, the CDR3 is TGTGCCAGCAGCTTGGCTGATACGCAGTATTTT. Protein product: CASSLADTQYF.